This entry describes one T cell receptor beta chain. No antigen is known for it. The CDR3 is 15 residues long. Germline V gene data show CDR1 as SGHNT and CDR2 as YYREEE (reference sequence). Losses at the gene ends were 0 bases for V and 14 bases for J; bases not matched to a gene: 11. Documented treatment: roughly 10-day PBMC culture with coronavirus spike peptide pools or control peptides (ViraFEST assay). ViraFEST used peptide pools to expand antigen-specific T cells before TCR sequencing. These data belong to a study of vaccination and CD4 T cells after COVID-19. With the Oncomine TCR Beta short-read assay, DNA from cultured CD4+ T cells was sequenced. The genomic DNA was obtained from cultured CD4+ T cells by extraction with the QIAamp micro DNA kit. TCRdb recomputed calls from the PCR reads with MiXCR, one row per CDR3 protein. The table records about 18,000 distinct CDR3 sequences, around 45% of them present only once.

This specimen was CD4+ T cells from blood, cultured in vitro, taken after SARS-CoV-2 vaccination. The sequence was collected from a human donor who had recovered from COVID-19. V gene TRBV5-4 combines with J gene TRBJ1-6; 7 bases line up with TRBD1. The CDR3 loop reads CASSLGGTATSSLHF. CDR3 sequence (DNA): TGTGCCAGCAGCTTGGGCGGGACAGCAACTTCGTCCCTCCACTTT.